This T cell receptor (beta chain) was identified during a study of blood T cell repertoires in COVID-19. This table comes from immunoSEQ multiplex PCR, and its TCRdb copy is limited to in-frame clones, with some not included. The sample contains some 130,000 clones, roughly 80% of which appear only once. The CDR3 totals 14 residues. Trimming left V 4 bases short and J 2 bases short, with 13 bases between. Germline values: CDR1 SGHKS, CDR2 YYEKEE (reference sequence). Only one count was recorded for this clone. The sample was PBMCs or T cells enriched from blood (not recorded which). The TCR sequence derives from a man aged 40-55 years with acute COVID-19. The J gene is TRBJ2-7, the V gene TRBV5-5; D possibly corresponds to TRBD2 (6 bases). The CDR3 sequence is CASSMGLTAYEQYF. The DNA for the CDR3 is TGTGCCAGCAGCATGGGACTGACGGCCTACGAGCAGTACTTC.